Given below is one T cell receptor beta chain in context. This sample was taken from a study of T cells in Graves' hyperthyroidism and ophthalmopathy. The CDR3 regions of TCR beta were amplified from RNA transcripts. In the first-round RT-PCR of the TCR CDR3, the HTBI primer set was used. TCRdb reprocessed the multiplex PCR reads with MiXCR, giving one entry per CDR3 protein. The sample has 500,000 or so distinct CDR3 sequences; 17% are singletons. V lost 5 bases to trimming and J lost 5 bases, with 19 bases between them. CDR1 is SEHNR and CDR2 is FQNEAQ in the germline V gene (reference sequence). This CDR3 comprises 15 residues.

The chain has TRBV7-9 and TRBJ2-7; D gene ambiguous. This TCR was sampled from a woman younger than 35 with Graves' ophthalmopathy. The specimen sequenced was blood. DNA for the CDR3: TGTGCCAGCAGCCCCCGAGCAGGTCTGAACGACGAGCAGTACTTC. Protein: CASSPRAGLNDEQYF. The full variable domain, its missing parts supplied by reference TRBV7-9 and TRBJ2-7, is DTGVSQNPRHKITKRGQNVTFRCDPISEHNRLYWYRQTLGQGPEFLTYFQNEAQLEKSRLLSDRFSAERPKGSFSTLEIQRTEQGDSAMYLCASSPRAGLNDEQYFGPGTRLTVT.